This is a list of T cell receptor beta chains from one sample in a study of cytomegalovirus exposure and HLA in healthy donors. TCRdb's copy holds only in-frame clones and misses some; the assay was immunoSEQ multiplex PCR. The sample has 180,000 or so clones, around 80% seen once. The sequenced sample was PBMCs. The receptors stem from a girl between 10 and 17 years old in good health and CMV-seropositive. The CDR3 runs from the conserved cysteine through the conserved F or W. The D gene is left open where the match is weak. Clone sizes are given selectively: once, few, many, or a class where the clone is expanded.

>TRBJ1-2|TRBD1|TRBV10-3|.
CAISPGTVRGGGYTF
TGTGCCATTTCCCCCGGGACAGTAAGAGGAGGTGGCTACACCTTC
>TRBJ1-3|.|TRBV4-3|few
CASSQDSTIYF
TGCGCCAGCAGCCAAGATAGCACCATATATTTT
>TRBJ1-2|.|TRBV5-1|.
CASSLAVGGYGYTF
TGCGCCAGCAGCTTGGCGGTAGGGGGCTATGGCTACACCTTC
>TRBJ2-7|TRBD1|TRBV5-1|.
CTSSETGLYEQYF
TGCACCAGCAGCGAGACAGGGCTCTACGAGCAGTACTTC
>TRBJ2-7|TRBD2|TRBV18|.
CASSALAGSGYF
TGTGCCAGCTCAGCACTAGCGGGGTCGGGGTACTTC
>TRBJ1-1|TRBD1|TRBV5-1|.
CASSTGTGSFF
TGCGCCAGCAGCACTGGGACAGGGTCCTTCTTT
>TRBJ2-7|TRBD1|TRBV2|.
CASRRPGQGSYEQYF
TGTGCCAGCAGAAGACCGGGACAGGGATCCTACGAGCAGTACTTC
>TRBJ2-1|TRBD2|TRBV4-1|.
CASSQDLSGTWNEQFF
TGCGCCAGCAGCCAAGATCTGAGCGGGACGTGGAATGAGCAGTTCTTC
>TRBJ1-2|.|TRBV7-9|.
CASSDGPSNDGYTF
TGTGCCAGCAGTGATGGCCCTTCCAACGATGGCTACACCTTC
>TRBJ1-2|TRBD1|TRBV5-4|.
CASRPTGAWGYTF
TGTGCCAGCAGGCCCACAGGGGCATGGGGCTACACCTTC
>TRBJ2-5|.|TRBV19|.
CASSTGNTQETQYF
TGTGCCAGTAGTACAGGGAATACCCAAGAGACCCAGTACTTC
>TRBJ1-1|TRBD1|TRBV5-1|once
CASSGGTGNTEAFF
TGCGCCAGCAGCGGGGGGACAGGGAACACTGAAGCTTTCTTT
>TRBJ2-1|TRBD1|TRBV18|.
CASSPIGDSYNEQFF
TGTGCCAGCTCACCAATTGGGGACAGTTACAATGAGCAGTTCTTC
>TRBJ2-2|TRBD2|TRBV2|.
CASRRLAGNTGELFF
TGTGCCAGCAGACGACTAGCGGGGAACACCGGGGAGCTGTTTTTT
>TRBJ2-3|.|TRBV5-1|.
CASSEAPGRGADTQYF
TGCGCCAGCTCCGAAGCTCCGGGGAGGGGGGCAGATACGCAGTATTTT
>TRBJ2-7|.|TRBV27|.
CASSFYQDSYEQYF
TGTGCCAGCAGTTTCTATCAGGACTCCTACGAGCAGTACTTC
>TRBJ2-3|TRBD2|TRBV7-6|.
CASSAHAGGFGDTQYF
TGTGCCAGCAGTGCTCACGCGGGAGGTTTTGGAGATACGCAGTATTTT
>TRBJ2-3|TRBD2|TRBV7-9|.
CASSSTSGSVEQYF
TGTGCCAGCAGCTCAACTAGCGGGAGTGTGGAGCAGTATTTT
>TRBJ2-7|TRBD2|TRBV9|.
CASSVGPGLAGYTYEQYF
TGTGCCAGCAGCGTAGGACCCGGCCTAGCGGGCTATACCTACGAGCAGTACTTC
>TRBJ1-2|.|TRBV2|once
CASSGALPRGSGGYTF
TGTGCCAGCAGTGGGGCCCTCCCCAGGGGATCGGGGGGCTACACCTTC
>TRBJ2-7|.|TRBV5-6|.
CASSLGSRQAQYF
TGTGCCAGCAGCTTGGGGTCTCGGCAGGCCCAGTACTTC
>TRBJ2-3|.|TRBV11-2|.
CASSLLGGPDTQYF
TGTGCCAGCAGCCTTCTCGGGGGTCCGGATACGCAGTATTTT
>TRBJ1-5|.|TRBV20-1|.
CSAQTPQPQHF
TGCAGTGCCCAGACACCTCAGCCCCAGCATTTT
>TRBJ2-7|TRBD1|TRBV5-4|.
CASSSGTGSYEQYF
TGTGCCAGCAGCTCCGGGACAGGCTCCTACGAGCAGTACTTC
>TRBJ2-1|TRBD2|TRBV7-8|.
CASSSREVTSGFGSYNEQFF
TGTGCCAGCAGCTCGAGAGAGGTGACTAGCGGGTTTGGCTCCTACAATGAGCAGTTCTTC
>TRBJ2-1|TRBD2|TRBV15|.
CATSRDRGLAGGSSYNEQFF
TGTGCCACCAGCAGAGATAGGGGGCTAGCGGGAGGGAGCTCCTACAATGAGCAGTTCTTC
>TRBJ1-4|TRBD1|TRBV5-6|.
CASSLRLGQGGEKLFF
TGTGCCAGCAGTCTTCGCCTGGGACAGGGGGGAGAAAAACTGTTTTTT
>TRBJ2-1|TRBD2|TRBV16|.
CASSQFKRLAVNEQFF
TGTGCCAGCAGCCAATTTAAGAGACTAGCGGTCAATGAGCAGTTCTTC
>TRBJ2-7|.|TRBV6-1|.
CASRVSAPYEQYF
TGTGCCAGCAGGGTTTCTGCCCCCTACGAGCAGTACTTC
>TRBJ2-3|.|TRBV5-4|.
CASSLGTSYTQYF
TGTGCCAGCAGCCTCGGGACTTCTTATACGCAGTATTTT
>TRBJ2-6|TRBD1|TRBV19|.
CASSPTGGSGANVLTF
TGTGCCAGTAGTCCAACAGGGGGCTCTGGGGCCAACGTCCTGACTTTC
>TRBJ1-1|.|TRBV7-6|.
CASSPGPNTEAFF
TGTGCCAGCAGCCCGGGTCCGAACACTGAAGCTTTCTTT
>TRBJ1-1|TRBD1|TRBV2|once
CASNRGQGTEAFF
TGTGCCAGCAACAGGGGGCAGGGCACTGAAGCTTTCTTT
>TRBJ2-5|.|TRBV21-1|few
CASSNPGQGQETQYF
TGTGCCAGCAGCAACCCGGGACAGGGTCAAGAGACCCAGTACTTC
>TRBJ2-7|TRBD1|TRBV25-1|.
CASSDLGQGHEQYF
TGTGCCAGCAGTGACTTGGGACAGGGGCACGAGCAGTACTTC
>TRBJ2-7|.|TRBV18|.
CASSGQGQGAYEQYF
TGTGCCAGCTCCGGGCAGGGGCAGGGTGCGTACGAGCAGTACTTC
>TRBJ2-7|.|TRBV30|.
CAWSRLDSYEQYF
TGTGCCTGGAGTCGACTAGACTCCTACGAGCAGTACTTC
>TRBJ1-2|.|TRBV6-5|.
CASRAWERNYGYTF
TGTGCCAGCCGCGCTTGGGAGAGAAACTATGGCTACACCTTC
>TRBJ1-2|.|TRBV9|.
CASSSRTVYGYTF
TGTGCCAGCAGCTCTCGGACAGTCTATGGCTACACCTTC
>TRBJ1-1|TRBD1|TRBV7-4|.
CASSRQGVNTEAFF
TGTGCCAGCAGCCGACAGGGGGTGAACACTGAAGCTTTCTTT
>TRBJ2-5|.|TRBV18|.
CASSPPALMTQYF
TGTGCCAGCTCACCACCAGCCCTTATGACCCAGTACTTC
>TRBJ2-7|.|TRBV12-5|.
CASGLVGYEQYF
TGTGCTAGTGGTTTGGTCGGTTACGAGCAGTACTTC
>TRBJ2-7|.|TRBV7-8|.
CASRPHDRLTSYEQYF
TGTGCCAGCAGGCCCCACGACAGGTTGACCTCCTACGAGCAGTACTTC
>TRBJ2-5|.|TRBV25-1|few
CASRVRGQGFLETQYF
TGTGCCAGCAGGGTAAGAGGGCAGGGGTTTCTGGAGACCCAGTACTTC
>TRBJ2-5|TRBD1|TRBV5-8|.
CASSYTKTGQDQETQYF
TGTGCCAGCAGCTACACAAAAACGGGACAGGACCAAGAGACCCAGTACTTC